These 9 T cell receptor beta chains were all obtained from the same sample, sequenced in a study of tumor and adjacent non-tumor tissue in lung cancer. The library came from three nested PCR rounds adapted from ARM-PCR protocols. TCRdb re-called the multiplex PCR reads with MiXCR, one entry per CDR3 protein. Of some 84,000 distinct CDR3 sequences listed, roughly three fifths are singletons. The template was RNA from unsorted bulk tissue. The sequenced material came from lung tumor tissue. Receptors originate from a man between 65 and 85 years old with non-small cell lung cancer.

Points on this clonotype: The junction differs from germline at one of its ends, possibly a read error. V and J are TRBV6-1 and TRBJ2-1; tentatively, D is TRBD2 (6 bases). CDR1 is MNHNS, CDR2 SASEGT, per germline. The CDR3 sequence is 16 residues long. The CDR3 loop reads CASRPYAGSSYNEQFF. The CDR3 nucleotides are TGTGCTAGCAGGCCGTACGCGGGAAGCTCCTACAATGAGCAGTTCTTC.

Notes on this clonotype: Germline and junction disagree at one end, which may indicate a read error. CDR3 loop: CAGSHTRDRGGYGYTF. The CDR3 nucleotides are TGCGCCGGCAGCCATACCCGGGACAGAGGTGGATATGGCTACACCTTC. This chain uses TRBV4-1 with TRBJ1-2; 7 bases fit TRBD1. The V gene's germline CDR1 is MGHRA and CDR2 YSYEKL. The CDR3 is 16 amino acids.

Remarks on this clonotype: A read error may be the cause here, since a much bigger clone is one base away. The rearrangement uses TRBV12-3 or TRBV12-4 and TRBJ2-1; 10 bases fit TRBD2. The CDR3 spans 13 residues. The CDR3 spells CAGSAQLAGEQFF. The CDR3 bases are TGTGCCGGCAGTGCCCAACTAGCGGGGGAGCAGTTCTTC.

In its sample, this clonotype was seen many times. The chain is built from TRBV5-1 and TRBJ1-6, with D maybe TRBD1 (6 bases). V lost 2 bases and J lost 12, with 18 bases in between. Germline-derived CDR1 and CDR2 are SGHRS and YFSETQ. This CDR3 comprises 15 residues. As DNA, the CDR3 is TGCGCCAGCAGCTTCGGGGGGCGTGCTTTGGAACCCCTCCACTTT. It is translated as CASSFGGRALEPLHF.

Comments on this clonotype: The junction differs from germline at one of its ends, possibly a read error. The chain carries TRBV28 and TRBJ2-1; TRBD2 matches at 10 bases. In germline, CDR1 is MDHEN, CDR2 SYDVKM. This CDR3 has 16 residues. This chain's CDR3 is CATSGGGSGRVHEQVF. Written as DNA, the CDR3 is TGTGCCACCTCCGGAGGGGGGAGCGGGAGGGTCCATGAGCAGGTCTTC.

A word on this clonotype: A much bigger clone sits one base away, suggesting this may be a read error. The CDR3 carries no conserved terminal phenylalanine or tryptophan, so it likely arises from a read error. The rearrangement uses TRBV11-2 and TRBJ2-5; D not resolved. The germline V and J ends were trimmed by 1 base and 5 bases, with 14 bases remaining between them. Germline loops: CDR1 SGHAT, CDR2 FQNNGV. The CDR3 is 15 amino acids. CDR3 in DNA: TGTGCCAGCAGCTTAGGACTCGCCGGGTATGAGACCCAGTACCTC. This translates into CASSLGLAGYETQYL.

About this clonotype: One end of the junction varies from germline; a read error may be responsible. The CDR3, as DNA: TGTGCCAACAGTGAAAGGGGAGGGGATCGAAAACTGTTTTTT. The encoded protein is CANSERGGDRKLFF. The chain joins TRBV6-1 to TRBJ1-4; maybe TRBD1 (5 bases). Germline CDR1 and CDR2: MNHNS and SASEGT. This CDR3 region has 14 residues.

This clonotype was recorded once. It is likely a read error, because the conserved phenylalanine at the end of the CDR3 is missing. CDR3 nucleotides: TGTGCCAGCAGCTTAGGCAGGGGGAGAGCCGGAGAACTGTTTTCT. Translated, it gives CASSLGRGRAGELFS. The chain uses TRBV11-2 and TRBJ2-2; TRBD1 matches at 7 bases. The length of the CDR3 is 15 residues. CDR1 SGHAT and CDR2 FQNNGV come from the germline V gene. The V and J ends lost 1 base and 14 bases, in that order; junction bases with no gene match: 13.

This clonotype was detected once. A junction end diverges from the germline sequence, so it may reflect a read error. The CDR3 DNA is TGTGCCAGCAGCCCCCGGACGGCCACCGGGGAGTTGTTTTTT. Its protein is CASSPRTATGELFF. This chain joins TRBV11-2 and TRBJ2-2; D may be TRBD2 (5 bases). The germline CDR1 and CDR2 sequences are SGHAT and FQNNGV. The CDR3 spans 14 residues.